The 13 T cell receptor beta chains reported below all come from one sample, sequenced in a study of spatial heterogeneity in lung cancer. The time point is: blood at routine non-recurrence follow-up after resection. MiXCR, applied by TCRdb to the 5' RACE reads, yields one record per CDR3 protein. The data hold about 23,000 distinct CDR3 sequences, with 8.5% to 10% observed a single time. Specimen: PBMCs, collected at follow-up. These TCRs come from a male donor with early-stage non-small cell lung cancer.

This clonotype was picked up many times. The chain combines TRBV27 with TRBJ1-6, with D uncertain. Germline values: CDR1 MNHEY, CDR2 SMNVEV (reference sequence). V was shortened by 5 bases and J by 7 bases, with 9 bases between the two germline ends. The CDR3 loop spans 13 amino acids. The CDR3 DNA sequence: TGTGCCAGCAGTCTCGGGGTAAATTCACCCCTCCACTTT. Translation gives CASSLGVNSPLHF.

This clonotype came up many times. The CDR3 region has the DNA TGTGCCAGCAGTTTCCGGACCACCTTTGGAAACACCATATATTTT. Translated, it gives CASSFRTTFGNTIYF. The chain has TRBV28 and TRBJ1-3; D remains unclear. The CDR3 loop spans 15 amino acids. V gave up 3 bases and J gave up 3 bases, with 12 bases separating them. Germline V gives CDR1 MDHEN, CDR2 SYDVKM.

This clonotype was detected a few times. The chain links TRBV7-2 to TRBJ2-1; perhaps TRBD1 as D (6 bases). The germline CDR1 and CDR2 sequences are SGHTA and FQGNSA. CDR3 size: 16 residues. V was clipped by 5 bases and J by 5 bases, with 19 bases between them. The CDR3 DNA is TGTGCCAGCAGCCTGGGGGCCATCCTTACAGACAATGAGCAGTTCTTC. It specifies CASSLGAILTDNEQFF.

The rearrangement uses TRBV3-1 and TRBJ2-5; D is undetermined. CDR1 and CDR2 from the germline V gene are LGHDT and YNNKEL (reference sequence). Trimming pared 0 bases from V and 7 bases from J, leaving 6 bases between. There are 12 residues in the CDR3. CDR3: CASSQEVRTQYF. The DNA of the CDR3 is TGTGCCAGCAGCCAAGAGGTCCGGACCCAGTACTTC.

This clonotype occurred many times. The chain couples TRBV20-1 to TRBJ2-7, with D perhaps being TRBD1 or TRBD2 (5 bases each). Germline V gene lookup returns CDR1 DFQATT and CDR2 SNEGSKA (reference sequence). V was trimmed by 0 bases and J by 0 bases, leaving 12 bases between them. There are 15 residues in the CDR3. CDR3 sequence: CSARDLEGSSYEQYF. The DNA for the CDR3 is TGCAGTGCTAGAGATCTAGAGGGGTCCTCCTACGAGCAGTACTTC.

This clonotype occurred many times. This sequence joins TRBV5-5 and TRBJ1-6; 7 bases are a match to TRBD1. The CDR3 contains 14 residues. The J segment lost 7 bases and the V segment lost 2 bases, leaving 3 bases of the junction unmatched. Germline assignment: CDR1 SGHKS and CDR2 YYEKEE (reference sequence). DNA for the CDR3: TGTGCCAGCAGCTTTGGGACAGCGAATTCACCCCTCCACTTT. Protein product: CASSFGTANSPLHF.

J is TRBJ1-2 and V is TRBV4-2; the D gene is possibly TRBD1 (5 bases). Germline lookup yields CDR1 LGHNA and CDR2 YNFKEQ. This CDR3 is 17 amino acids long. With 0 bases removed from V and 3 bases from J, the gap between germline ends came to 17 bases. CDR3 residues: CASSQDTGQGVYYGYTF. CDR3 bases: TGTGCCAGCAGCCAAGATACTGGGCAGGGAGTATACTATGGCTACACCTTC.

In this sample, this clonotype turned up many times. The chain uses TRBV6-6 and TRBJ2-1; 8 bases line up with TRBD1. The CDR3 totals 13 residues. CDR1 is MNHNY, CDR2 SVGAGI, per germline (reference sequence). V lost 6 bases to trimming and J lost 6 bases; unmatched junction nucleotides: 4. CDR3 loop: CASSPDRGNEQFF. DNA for the CDR3: TGTGCCAGCAGCCCCGACAGGGGCAATGAGCAGTTCTTC.

This clonotype was picked up many times. J is TRBJ1-1 and V is TRBV28; 7 bases fit TRBD1. Germline CDR1 MDHEN, CDR2 SYDVKM. The CDR3 is 14 amino acids. J lost 4 bases, V lost 5 bases, and 7 bases had no gene match. The DNA for the CDR3 is TGTGCCAGCAGTCGACAGGGAAGTATCACTGAAGCTTTCTTT. Translating gives CASSRQGSITEAFF.

V usage is TRBV6-2 or TRBV6-3 and J usage is TRBJ2-2; 8 bases are shared with TRBD1. This CDR3 has 16 amino acids. The germline gives CDR1 MNHEY, CDR2 SVGEGT. V gave up 2 bases and J gave up 2 bases; unmatched junction bases: 4. CDR3 DNA: TGTGCCAGCAGTTACGAGGGACAGGCCAACACCGGGGAGCTGTTTTTT. Protein product: CASSYEGQANTGELFF.

This clonotype showed up many times. The chain combines TRBV29-1 with TRBJ1-5, with TRBD1 identical over 9 bases. Germline V gives CDR1 SQVTM, CDR2 ANQGSEA. The junction had 5 bases not matched to a gene; V was cut back by 4 bases and J by 4 bases. The CDR3 spans 14 residues. CDR3 sequence: CSVAGQGRNQPQHF. The CDR3 DNA sequence: TGCAGCGTTGCTGGACAGGGGAGGAATCAGCCCCAGCATTTT.

In this sample, this clonotype turned up a few times. The gene calls are TRBV7-2 and TRBJ1-1, with 8 positions matching TRBD1. V dropped 3 bases and J dropped 5; count of bases not matched to a gene: 2. The CDR3 sequence is 13 residues long. Germline V CDR1 and CDR2: SGHTA, FQGNSA. CDR3 sequence reads: CASSLDRATEAFF. CDR3 nucleotides: TGTGCCAGCAGCTTGGACAGGGCGACTGAAGCTTTCTTT.

This clonotype was recorded at least ten times. The chain carries TRBV7-2 and TRBJ1-5; 7 nucleotides align to TRBD1. This CDR3 comprises 12 residues. Germline CDR1 is SGHTA and CDR2 is FQGNSA. J was trimmed by 9 bases and V by 5 bases; bases with no gene match: 4. The CDR3 sequence: CASSPPGGPQHF. In DNA, the CDR3 is TGTGCCAGCAGCCCCCCAGGGGGGCCCCAGCATTTT.